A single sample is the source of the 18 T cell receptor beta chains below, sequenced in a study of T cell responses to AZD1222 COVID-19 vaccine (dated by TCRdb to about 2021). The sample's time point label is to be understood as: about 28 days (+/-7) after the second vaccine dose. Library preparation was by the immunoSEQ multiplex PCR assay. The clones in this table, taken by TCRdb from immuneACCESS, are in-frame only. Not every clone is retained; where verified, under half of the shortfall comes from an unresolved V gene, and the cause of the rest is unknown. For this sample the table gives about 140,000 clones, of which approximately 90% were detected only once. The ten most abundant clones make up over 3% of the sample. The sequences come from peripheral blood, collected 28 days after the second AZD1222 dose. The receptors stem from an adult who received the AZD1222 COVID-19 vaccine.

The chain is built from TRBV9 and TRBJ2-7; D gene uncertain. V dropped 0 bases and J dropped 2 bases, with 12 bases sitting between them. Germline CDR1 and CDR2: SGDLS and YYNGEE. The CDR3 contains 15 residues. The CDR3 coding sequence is TGTGCCAGCAGCGTAGATATCGCTCTTCCCTACGAGCAGTACTTC. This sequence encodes CASSVDIALPYEQYF. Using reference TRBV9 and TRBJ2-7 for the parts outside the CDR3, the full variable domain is DSGVTQTPKHLITATGQRVTLRCSPRSGDLSVYWYQQSLDQGLQFLIQYYNGEERAKGNILERFSAQQFPDLHSELNLSSLELGDSALYFCASSVDIALPYEQYFGPGTRLTVT.

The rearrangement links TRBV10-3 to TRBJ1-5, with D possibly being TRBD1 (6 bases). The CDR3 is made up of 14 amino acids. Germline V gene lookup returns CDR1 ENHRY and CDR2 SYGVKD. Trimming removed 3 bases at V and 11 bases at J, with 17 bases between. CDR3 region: CAISDPQRGSAQHF. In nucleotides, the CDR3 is TGTGCCATCAGTGACCCGCAGAGGGGGTCCGCCCAGCATTTT.

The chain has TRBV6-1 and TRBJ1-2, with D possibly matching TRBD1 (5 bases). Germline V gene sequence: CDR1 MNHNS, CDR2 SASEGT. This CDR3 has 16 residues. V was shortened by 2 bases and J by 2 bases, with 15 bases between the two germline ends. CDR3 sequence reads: CASSEMGQGGNYGYTF. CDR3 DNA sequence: TGTGCCAGCAGTGAAATGGGGCAGGGAGGCAACTATGGCTACACCTTC.

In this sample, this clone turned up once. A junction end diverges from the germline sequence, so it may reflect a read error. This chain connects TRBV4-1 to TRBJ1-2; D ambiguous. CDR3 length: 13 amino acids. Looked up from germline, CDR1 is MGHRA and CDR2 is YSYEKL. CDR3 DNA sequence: TGCGCCAGCACCCAAGAATCCTCCGGAGGCTACACCTTC. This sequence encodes CASTQESSGGYTF.

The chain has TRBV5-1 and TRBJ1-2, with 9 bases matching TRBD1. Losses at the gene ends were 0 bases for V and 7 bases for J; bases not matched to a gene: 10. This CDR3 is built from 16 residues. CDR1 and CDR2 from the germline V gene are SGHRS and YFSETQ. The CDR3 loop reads CASSLDGQTGGSGYTF. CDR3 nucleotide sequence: TGCGCCAGCAGCTTGGATGGCCAAACAGGGGGCTCTGGCTACACCTTC.

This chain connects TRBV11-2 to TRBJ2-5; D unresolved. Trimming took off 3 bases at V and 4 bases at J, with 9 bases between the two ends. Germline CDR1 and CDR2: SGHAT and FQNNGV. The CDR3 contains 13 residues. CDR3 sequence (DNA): TGTGCCAGCAGCTTCATGGGTGGAGAGACCCAGTACTTC. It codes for CASSFMGGETQYF.

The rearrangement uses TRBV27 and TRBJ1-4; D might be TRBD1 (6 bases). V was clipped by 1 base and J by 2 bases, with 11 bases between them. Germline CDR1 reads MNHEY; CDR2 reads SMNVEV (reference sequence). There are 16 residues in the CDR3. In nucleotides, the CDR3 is TGTGCCAGCAGTTTATTACGGGGGGCTACTAATGAAAAACTGTTTTTT. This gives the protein CASSLLRGATNEKLFF.

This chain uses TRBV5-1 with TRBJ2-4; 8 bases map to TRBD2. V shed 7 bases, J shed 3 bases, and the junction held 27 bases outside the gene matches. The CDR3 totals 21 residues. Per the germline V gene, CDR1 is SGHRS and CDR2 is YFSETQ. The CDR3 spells CASELGPGGGLGALGKNIQYF. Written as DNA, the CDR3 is TGCGCCAGCGAGCTGGGTCCCGGCGGGGGACTAGGGGCTCTTGGCAAAAACATTCAGTACTTC.

CDR3 region: CASSPTSGSEFF. CDR3 coding DNA: TGTGCCAGCAGTCCCACTAGCGGGAGTGAGTTCTTC. V gene TRBV6-2 or TRBV6-3 combines with J gene TRBJ2-1; TRBD2 agrees at 11 bases. Germline CDR1 MNHEY, CDR2 SVGEGT. The CDR3 runs 12 residues. After removal of 5 bases from V and 14 bases from J, the junction contained 5 bases not matched to a gene.

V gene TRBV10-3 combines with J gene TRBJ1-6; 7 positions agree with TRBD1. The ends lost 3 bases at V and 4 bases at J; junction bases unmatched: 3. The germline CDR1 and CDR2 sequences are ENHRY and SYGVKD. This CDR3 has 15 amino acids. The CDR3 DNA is TGTGCCATCAGTGAAGGGACAGCTTATAATTCACCCCTCCACTTT. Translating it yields CAISEGTAYNSPLHF.

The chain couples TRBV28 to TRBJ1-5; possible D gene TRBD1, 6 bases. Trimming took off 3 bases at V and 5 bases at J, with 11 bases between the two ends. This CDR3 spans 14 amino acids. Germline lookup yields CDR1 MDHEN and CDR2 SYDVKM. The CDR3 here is CASSFRRGDQPQHF. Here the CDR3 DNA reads TGTGCCAGCAGTTTTCGAAGGGGGGATCAGCCCCAGCATTTT.

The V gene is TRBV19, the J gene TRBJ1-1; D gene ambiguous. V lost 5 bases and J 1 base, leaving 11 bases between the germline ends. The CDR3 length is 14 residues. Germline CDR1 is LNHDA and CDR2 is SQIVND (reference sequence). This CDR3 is CASSRGFTNTEAFF. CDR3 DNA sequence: TGTGCCAGTAGTCGAGGCTTTACGAACACTGAAGCTTTCTTT.

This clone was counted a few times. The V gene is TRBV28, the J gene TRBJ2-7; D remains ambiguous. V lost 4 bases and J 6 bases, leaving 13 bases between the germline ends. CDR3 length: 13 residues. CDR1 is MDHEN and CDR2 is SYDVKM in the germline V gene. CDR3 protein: CASSSAELGEQYF. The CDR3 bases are TGTGCCAGCAGTTCCGCTGAACTGGGCGAGCAGTACTTC.

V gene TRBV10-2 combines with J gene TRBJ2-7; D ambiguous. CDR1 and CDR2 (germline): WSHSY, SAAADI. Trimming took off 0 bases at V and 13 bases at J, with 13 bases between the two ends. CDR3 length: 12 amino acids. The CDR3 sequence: CASSESVRPGYF. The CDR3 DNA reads TGCGCCAGCAGTGAGTCGGTCCGCCCGGGTTACTTC.

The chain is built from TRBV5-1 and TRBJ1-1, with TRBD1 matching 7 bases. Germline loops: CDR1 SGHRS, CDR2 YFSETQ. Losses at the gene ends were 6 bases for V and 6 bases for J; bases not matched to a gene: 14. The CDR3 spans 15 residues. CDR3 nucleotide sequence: TGCGCCAGCACCAGACTACCTGGACAGGCAGCTGAAGCTTTCTTT. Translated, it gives CASTRLPGQAAEAFF.

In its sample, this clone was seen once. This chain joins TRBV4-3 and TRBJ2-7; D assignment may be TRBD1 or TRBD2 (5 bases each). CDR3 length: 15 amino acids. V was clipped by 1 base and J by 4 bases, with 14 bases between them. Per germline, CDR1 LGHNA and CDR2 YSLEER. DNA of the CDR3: TGCGCCAGCAGCCAAGGCCTGGGGGATCGGTACGAGCAGTACTTC. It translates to CASSQGLGDRYEQYF.

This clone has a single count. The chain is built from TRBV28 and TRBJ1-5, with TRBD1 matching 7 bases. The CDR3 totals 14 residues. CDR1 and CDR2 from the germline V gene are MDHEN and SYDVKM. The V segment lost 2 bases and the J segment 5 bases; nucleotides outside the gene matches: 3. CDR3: CASSLLDRDQPQHF. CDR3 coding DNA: TGTGCCAGCAGTTTACTTGACAGGGATCAGCCCCAGCATTTT.

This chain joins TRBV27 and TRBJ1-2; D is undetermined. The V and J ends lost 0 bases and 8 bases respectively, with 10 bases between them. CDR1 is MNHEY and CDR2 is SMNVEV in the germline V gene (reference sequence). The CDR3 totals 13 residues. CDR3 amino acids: CASSLSFAGGYTF. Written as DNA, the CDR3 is TGTGCCAGCAGTTTATCTTTTGCGGGGGGCTACACCTTC.